Here is one T cell receptor (beta chain) with its context. CDR3 length equals 13 residues. V was cut by 3 bases and J by 0 bases, with 5 bases left in between. Study processing details: Quantification of nucleated cells was approximated via reference gene primer amplification. Sequenced by immunoSEQ multiplex PCR; TCRdb stores in-frame clones only, minus some. The DNA gave D and trimming, while V, J and clone size come from that table. The table lists approximately 93,000 clones, 60% to 80% of them singletons. The data derive from a study of blood T cell repertoires in COVID-19. Overall study: Acute-phase and convalescent COVID-19 samples originated in the United States, Italy and Spain. In each case, the material was cDNA or gDNA derived from T cells, B-cell-depleted T cells, or PBMCs.

The sequence came from a woman of 80 years or more with acute or convalescent COVID-19. The V call is TRBV12-3 or TRBV12-4, the J call TRBJ1-1; no firm D call. Material: peripheral blood. The DNA of the CDR3 is TGTGCCAGCAGTTTGAGGATGAACACTGAAGCTTTCTTT. Translating gives CASSLRMNTEAFF.